This T cell receptor beta chain was identified in a study of blood T cells in healthy people across ages. Across the study: Per two T cells, template switching captured roughly one barcoded beta molecule. Study observations and caveats: TCR beta diversity per million T cells fell roughly linearly with age.

Peripheral blood, approximately 10 milliliters per donor, was collected. With respect to this clonotype: No antigen is known for it.

This CDR3 is 14 amino acids long. CDR1 and CDR2 (germline): SGHRS, YFSETQ. V lost 0 bases to trimming and J lost 0 bases, with 3 bases between them. Then a second PCR, running roughly 7 to 11 cycles, was carried out with a sample-barcoded 5' primer and a J-beta primer mix. Each CDR3 protein is one row after TCRdb ran MiXCR on the 5' RACE reads. This table holds under 800,000 distinct CDR3 sequences, more than 20% found once. The sequencing input was blood. The receptor comes from a man between 70 and 80 years old in good health. This chain joins TRBV5-1 and TRBJ2-2; D uncertain. The CDR3 nucleotides are TGCGCCAGCAGCTTGGAATCGAACACCGGGGAGCTGTTTTTT. Its translation: CASSLESNTGELFF. The full variable domain, completed using reference TRBV5-1 and TRBJ2-2, is KAGVTQTPRYLIKTRGQQVTLSCSPISGHRSVSWYQQTPGQGLQFLFEYFSETQRNKGNFPGRFSGRQFSNSRSEMNVSTLELGDSALYLCASSLESNTGELFFGEGSRLTVL.